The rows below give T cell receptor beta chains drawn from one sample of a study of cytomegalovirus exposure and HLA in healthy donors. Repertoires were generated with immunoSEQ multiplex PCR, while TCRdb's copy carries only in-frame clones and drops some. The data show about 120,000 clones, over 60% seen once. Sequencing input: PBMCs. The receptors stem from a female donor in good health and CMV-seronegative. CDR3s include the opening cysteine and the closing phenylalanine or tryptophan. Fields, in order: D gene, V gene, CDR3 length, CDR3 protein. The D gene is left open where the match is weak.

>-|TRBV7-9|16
CASSSGDGQMNTEAFF
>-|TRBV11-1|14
CASSLQGGSYEQYF
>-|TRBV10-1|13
CASSDSRRGEQFF
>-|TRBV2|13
CASRGADHYGYTF
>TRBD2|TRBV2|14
CASRFTGTTNEQFF
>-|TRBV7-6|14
CASSLAGANTEAFF
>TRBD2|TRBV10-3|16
CAISDLGLAGGLVVFF
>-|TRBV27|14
CASSLSAGKETQYF
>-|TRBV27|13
CASSLTSGYEQYF
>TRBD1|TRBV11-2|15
CASSFGQGSTDTQYF
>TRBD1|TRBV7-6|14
CASSLQGAMGELFF
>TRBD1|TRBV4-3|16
CASSQVLGGRNTEAFF
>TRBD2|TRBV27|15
CASSLYSGGASEQFF
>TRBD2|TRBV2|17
CASNFPRSGGDPYEQYF
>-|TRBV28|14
CASSLIPGAYEQYF
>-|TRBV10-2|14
CASKAGVGNQPQHF
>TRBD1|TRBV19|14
CASSTRDSNTEAFF
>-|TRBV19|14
CASSRPGSSYGYTF
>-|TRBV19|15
CASGQKARVGTEAFF
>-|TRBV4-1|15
CASSQLDRSNQPQHF
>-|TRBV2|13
CASSRGRRDEQFF
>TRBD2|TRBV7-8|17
CASSLAGAGSSYNEQFF
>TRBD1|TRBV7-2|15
CASSLGGRVNYGYTF
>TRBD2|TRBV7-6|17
CASSPRLAGANEETQYF
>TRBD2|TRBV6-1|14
CASSAEGLAYEQYF
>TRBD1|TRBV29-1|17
CSVEETFGRDRNYGYTF
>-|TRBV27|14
CASSGGGSTGELFF
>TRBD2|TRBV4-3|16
CASSQLKGTNIVEQYF
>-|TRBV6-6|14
CASSRASEYNEQFF
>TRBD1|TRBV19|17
CASRVSGTGLSKAEAFF
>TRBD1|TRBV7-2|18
CASSYTGTGASGANVLTF